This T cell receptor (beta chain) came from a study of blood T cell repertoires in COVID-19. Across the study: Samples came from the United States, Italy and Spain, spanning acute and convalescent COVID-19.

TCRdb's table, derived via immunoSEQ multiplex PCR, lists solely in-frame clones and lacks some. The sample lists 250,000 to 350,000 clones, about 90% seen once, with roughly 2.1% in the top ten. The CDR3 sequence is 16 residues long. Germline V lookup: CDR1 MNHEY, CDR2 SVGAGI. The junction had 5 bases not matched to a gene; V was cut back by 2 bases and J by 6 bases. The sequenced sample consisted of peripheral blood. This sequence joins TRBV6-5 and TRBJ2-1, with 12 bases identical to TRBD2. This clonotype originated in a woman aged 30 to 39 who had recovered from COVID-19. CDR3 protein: CASSYRTSGGRNEQFF. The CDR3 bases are TGTGCCAGCAGTTACCGTACTAGCGGGGGGCGCAATGAGCAGTTCTTC.